Presented here are 9 T cell receptor beta chains from one specimen sequenced in a study of OX40 agonist ivuxolimab in advanced cancers. Libraries were prepared by immunoSEQ multiplex PCR; TCRdb keeps only in-frame clonotypes and omits some of them. Of about 58,000 clones in the sample, around 84% were seen once. Source: CD4+ or CD8+ T cells sorted from blood, taken in a trial of the OX40 agonist ivuxolimab. The receptors here all came from an adult with an advanced solid tumor such as melanoma, head and neck, liver or kidney cancer.

The chain is built from TRBV18 and TRBJ1-1; no clear D gene. The V end was cut by 3 bases, the J end by 4 bases, with 9 bases between. This CDR3 region has 13 residues. CDR1 is KGHSH and CDR2 is LQKENI in the germline V gene. The CDR3 region is CASSPVGSTEAFF. The CDR3 DNA follows: TGTGCCAGCTCACCGGTGGGCTCCACTGAAGCTTTCTTT.

This chain joins TRBV7-8 and TRBJ1-1, with 9 bases identical to TRBD1. From germline, CDR1 is SGHVS and CDR2 FQNEAQ. Trimming took 5 bases from V and 3 from J; bases not matched to a gene: 7. The CDR3 is made up of 15 amino acids. The CDR3 nucleotides are TGTGCCAGCAGCATTTACAGGGGGCTGGACACTGAAGCTTTCTTT. Translation gives CASSIYRGLDTEAFF.

This chain connects TRBV9 to TRBJ1-6; no clear D gene. Germline values: CDR1 SGDLS, CDR2 YYNGEE. V was clipped by 0 bases and J by 10 bases, with 11 bases between them. This CDR3 has 14 amino acids. The CDR3 nucleotides are TGTGCCAGCAGCGTAGCCGGTAATGGATCACCCCTCCACTTT. It specifies CASSVAGNGSPLHF.

The gene calls are TRBV5-6 and TRBJ2-5; D may be TRBD2 (7 bases). The CDR3 extends over 12 amino acids. Trimming took off 3 bases at V and 9 bases at J, with 12 bases between the two ends. The germline V gene encodes CDR1 SGHDT and CDR2 YYEEEE. The CDR3 DNA is TGTGCCAGCAGCTGGGGGGGCCGGTCCCAGTACTTC. Its translation is CASSWGGRSQYF.

The V and J genes are TRBV2 and TRBJ2-3; D is uncertain. V was pared by 6 bases and J by 2 bases, with 18 bases between. The CDR3 extends over 16 amino acids. Per the germline V gene, CDR1 is SNHLY and CDR2 is FYNNEI. CDR3 bases: TGTGCCAGCAGCGACCGTAGGTTCAGGACCACAGATACGCAGTATTTT. This translates into CASSDRRFRTTDTQYF.

This chain joins TRBV11-3 and TRBJ1-1, with D unclear. V lost 1 base, J lost 4 bases, and 13 bases lay in between. CDR1 SGHNT and CDR2 YENEEA come from the germline V gene. The CDR3 contains 15 residues. CDR3 sequence reads: CASSLVLAGATEAFF. Here the CDR3 DNA reads TGTGCCAGCAGCTTAGTTCTCGCAGGAGCCACTGAAGCTTTCTTT.

This clone was seen just once. The chain joins TRBV2 to TRBJ2-5; unclear D gene. The CDR3 extends over 13 amino acids. Germline-derived CDR1 and CDR2 are SNHLY and FYNNEI. The ends were cut back, 3 bases at V and 2 bases at J, with 7 bases in the middle. CDR3 coding DNA: TGTGCCAGCAGTGAGCTCACTCAAGAGACCCAGTACTTC. As protein: CASSELTQETQYF.

The chain has TRBV15 and TRBJ1-4, with a weak D call TRBD1 (5 bases). Per germline, CDR1 LNHNV and CDR2 YYDKDF (reference sequence). Trimming took 5 bases from V and 5 from J, leaving 12 bases between them. The CDR3 consists of 14 residues. As DNA, the CDR3 is TGTGCCACCAGCCGGGACCGCTTCAATGAAAAACTGTTTTTT. It codes for CATSRDRFNEKLFF.

The chain recombines TRBV23-1 with TRBJ1-4; D unresolved. TRBV23-1 is noted as an ORF with a role that remains uncertain. The V end lost 4 bases, the J end lost 2 bases, and 8 bases lay between the germline ends. This CDR3 contains 14 residues. The CDR3 reads CASSPGCTNEKLFF. CDR3 in DNA: TGCGCCAGCAGTCCTGGTTGTACTAATGAAAAACTGTTTTTT.